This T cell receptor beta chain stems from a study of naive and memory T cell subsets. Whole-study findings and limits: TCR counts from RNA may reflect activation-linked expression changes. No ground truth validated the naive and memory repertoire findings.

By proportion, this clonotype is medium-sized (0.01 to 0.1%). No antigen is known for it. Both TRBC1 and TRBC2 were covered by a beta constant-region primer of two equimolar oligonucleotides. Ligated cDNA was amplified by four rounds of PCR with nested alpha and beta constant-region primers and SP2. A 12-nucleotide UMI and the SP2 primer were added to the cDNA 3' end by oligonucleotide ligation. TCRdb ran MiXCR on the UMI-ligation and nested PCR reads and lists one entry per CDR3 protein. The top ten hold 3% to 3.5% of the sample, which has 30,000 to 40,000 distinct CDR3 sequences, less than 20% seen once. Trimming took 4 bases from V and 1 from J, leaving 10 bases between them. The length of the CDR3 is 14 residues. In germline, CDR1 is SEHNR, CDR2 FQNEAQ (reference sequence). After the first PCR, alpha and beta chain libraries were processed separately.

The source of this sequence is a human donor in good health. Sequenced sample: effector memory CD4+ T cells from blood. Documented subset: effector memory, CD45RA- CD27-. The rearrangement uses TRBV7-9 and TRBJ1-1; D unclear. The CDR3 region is CASSSLTENTEAFF. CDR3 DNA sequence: TGTGCCAGCAGCTCACTAACAGAGAACACTGAAGCTTTCTTT.